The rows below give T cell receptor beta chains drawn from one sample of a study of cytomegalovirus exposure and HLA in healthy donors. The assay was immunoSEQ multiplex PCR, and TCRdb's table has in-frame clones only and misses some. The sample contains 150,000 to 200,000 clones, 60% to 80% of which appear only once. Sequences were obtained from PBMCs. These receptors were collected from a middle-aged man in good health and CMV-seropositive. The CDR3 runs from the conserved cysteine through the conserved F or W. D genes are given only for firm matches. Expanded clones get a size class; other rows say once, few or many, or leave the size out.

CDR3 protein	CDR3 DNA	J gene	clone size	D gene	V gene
CASSSRASGTNYEQYF	TGCGCCAGCAGCTCGAGGGCTAGCGGGACGAACTACGAGCAGTACTTC	TRBJ2-7	-	TRBD2	TRBV5-1
CASSVASGRDTQYF	TGTGCCAGCAGCGTAGCCAGCGGTCGAGATACGCAGTATTTT	TRBJ2-3	-	-	TRBV9
CASSLGQKYEQYF	TGTGCCAGCAGCTTGGGACAAAAATACGAGCAGTACTTC	TRBJ2-7	once	-	TRBV7-9
CASSLAVRTPYSNQPQHF	TGTGCCAGCAGCTTAGCGGTCCGGACACCTTATAGCAATCAGCCCCAGCATTTT	TRBJ1-5	-	-	TRBV7-9
CATRNGRAGNEQFF	TGTGCCACCAGAAATGGGAGGGCGGGCAATGAGCAGTTCTTC	TRBJ2-1	-	TRBD2	TRBV6-5
CASSPGTFYEQYF	TGCGCCAGCAGCCCTGGGACTTTCTACGAGCAGTACTTC	TRBJ2-7	-	-	TRBV4-1
CASSFWRAEAFF	TGTGCCAGCAGCTTTTGGCGGGCTGAAGCTTTCTTT	TRBJ1-1	-	-	TRBV5-6
CASSRTSGVTDTQYF	TGTGCCAGCAGTAGAACTAGCGGAGTCACAGATACGCAGTATTTT	TRBJ2-3	-	TRBD2	TRBV27
CASSGQGQETQYF	TGCGCCAGCAGCGGACAGGGCCAAGAGACCCAGTACTTC	TRBJ2-5	-	TRBD1	TRBV5-1
CATGQSNSPLHF	TGTGCCACGGGACAGTCTAATTCACCCCTCCACTTT	TRBJ1-6	-	TRBD1	TRBV19
CAIKGGQGGNQPQHF	TGTGCCATCAAGGGCGGACAGGGCGGCAATCAGCCCCAGCATTTT	TRBJ1-5	-	TRBD1	TRBV10-3
CASSCRYF	TGTGCCAGCAGCTGTCGGTACTTC	TRBJ2-5	-	-	TRBV5-4
CATSRAHRGNEQFF	TGTGCCACCAGCAGAGCCCACCGAGGCAATGAGCAGTTCTTC	TRBJ2-1	-	-	TRBV15
CASGQVGNNEQFF	TGTGCCAGCGGACAGGTAGGTAACAATGAGCAGTTCTTC	TRBJ2-1	-	TRBD1	TRBV25-1
CASGLQGSSNQPQHF	TGTGCTAGTGGCCTACAGGGTAGCAGCAATCAGCCCCAGCATTTT	TRBJ1-5	-	-	TRBV12-5
CASRGQYTEAFF	TGTGCCAGCAGGGGACAGTACACTGAAGCTTTCTTT	TRBJ1-1	-	TRBD1	TRBV2
CASSESTRGPVSTGYTF	TGCGCCAGCAGTGAGTCTACCAGGGGGCCGGTCAGCACAGGCTACACCTTC	TRBJ1-2	few	TRBD1	TRBV10-1
CSVVASGEQYF	TGCAGCGTTGTGGCTAGCGGGGAGCAGTACTTC	TRBJ2-7	-	TRBD2	TRBV29-1
CASSRGDRPVSTEAFF	TGTGCCAGTAGTAGGGGGGACAGGCCGGTGAGTACTGAAGCTTTCTTT	TRBJ1-1	-	TRBD1	TRBV19
CASSVTGVEDTQYF	TGTGCCAGCAGCGTTACAGGGGTAGAAGATACGCAGTATTTT	TRBJ2-3	-	TRBD1	TRBV6-1